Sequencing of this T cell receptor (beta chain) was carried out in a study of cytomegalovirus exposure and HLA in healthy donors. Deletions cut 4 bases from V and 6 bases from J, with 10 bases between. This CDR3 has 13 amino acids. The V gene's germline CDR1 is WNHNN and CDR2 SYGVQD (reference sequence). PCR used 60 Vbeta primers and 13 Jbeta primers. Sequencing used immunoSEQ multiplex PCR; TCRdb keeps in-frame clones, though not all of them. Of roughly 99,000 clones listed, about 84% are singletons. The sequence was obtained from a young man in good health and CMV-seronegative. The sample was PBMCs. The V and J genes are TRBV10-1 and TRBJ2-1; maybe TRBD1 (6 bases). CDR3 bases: TGCGCCAGCAGTGCCTCAGGGGCCAATGAGCAGTTCTTC. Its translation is CASSASGANEQFF.